The 32 T cell receptor beta chains in this list originate from one sample, sequenced in a study of T cell changes during pregnancy in multiple sclerosis (dated by TCRdb to about 2019). Libraries came from the immunoSEQ multiplex PCR assay. What TCRdb holds here is the immuneACCESS table cut down to in-frame rearrangements. Part of the clones is not present; checked against another copy, under half of the missing clones reflect an unresolved V gene, and the others are unexplained. This sample comprises some 52,000 clones, around 92% of them detected only once. 0.25% of the sample lies in the top ten. The material sequenced was CD4+ T cells from peripheral blood mononuclear cells, taken in the third trimester of pregnancy. These receptor sequences come from a female donor with multiple sclerosis, enrolled in a pregnancy study.

The V gene is TRBV7-9, the J gene TRBJ2-5; D is undetermined. The V and J ends lost 5 bases and 4 bases respectively, with 8 bases between them. The CDR3 has 12 residues. CDR1 is SEHNR, CDR2 FQNEAQ, per germline (reference sequence). Here the CDR3 DNA reads TGTGCCAGCAGCCTACTCGGAGAGACCCAGTACTTC. Translation: CASSLLGETQYF.

This chain connects TRBV7-3 to TRBJ1-1, with a weak D call TRBD1 (5 bases). This CDR3 spans 18 amino acids. Germline assignment: CDR1 SGHTA and CDR2 FQGTGA. Trimming stripped 0 bases from V and 0 bases from J, with 17 bases between. CDR3 in amino acids: CASSLTGQGPLLNTEAFF. Written as DNA, the CDR3 is TGTGCCAGCAGCTTAACGGGGCAGGGTCCTCTCCTGAACACTGAAGCTTTCTTT.

The chain joins TRBV10-3 to TRBJ2-2; D might be TRBD2 (5 bases). V was clipped by 4 bases and J by 3 bases, with 9 bases between them. CDR1 is ENHRY, CDR2 SYGVKD, per germline. The CDR3 is made up of 14 amino acids. The DNA for the CDR3 is TGTGCCATCAGTGGTAAGGGAGACACCGGGGAGCTGTTTTTT. It specifies CAISGKGDTGELFF.

The chain has TRBV28 and TRBJ2-3; D is possibly TRBD2 (5 bases). Per germline, CDR1 MDHEN and CDR2 SYDVKM. The germline V and J ends were trimmed by 5 bases and 2 bases, with 11 bases remaining between them. The CDR3 runs 14 residues. The CDR3 spells CASSGRGNTDTQYF. Here the CDR3 DNA reads TGTGCCAGCAGTGGACGGGGTAACACAGATACGCAGTATTTT.

This chain links TRBV27 with TRBJ2-7; tentatively, D is TRBD1 (5 bases). The CDR3 has 14 amino acids. Germline V lookup: CDR1 MNHEY, CDR2 SMNVEV (reference sequence). V was trimmed by 4 bases and J by 2 bases, leaving 12 bases between them. CDR3 in amino acids: CASSSTVPPYEQYF. The CDR3 bases are TGTGCCAGCAGTTCGACAGTTCCTCCCTACGAGCAGTACTTC.

This clone was observed a single time. The chain links TRBV18 to TRBJ2-7; a weak D match, TRBD1 (5 bases). Germline V CDR1 and CDR2: KGHSH, LQKENI. Trimming shortened V by 1 base and J by 5 bases, and 18 bases separated the two germline ends. The length of the CDR3 is 16 residues. The CDR3 loop is CASSPRAGPSPHEQYF. CDR3 DNA: TGTGCCAGCTCACCACGGGCAGGGCCATCCCCACACGAGCAGTACTTC.

V is TRBV19 and J is TRBJ1-5; tentative D call: TRBD1 (5 bases). Looked up from germline, CDR1 is LNHDA and CDR2 is SQIVND (reference sequence). The V end lost 6 bases, the J end lost 8 bases, and 14 bases lay between the germline ends. The CDR3 consists of 13 residues. The CDR3, as DNA: TGTGCCAGTAGCAGACAGACGTCTAAGCCCCAGCATTTT. Its translation: CASSRQTSKPQHF.

This chain joins TRBV21-1 and TRBJ2-3; the DNA was not compared with TRBD2, the D call given in the table. TRBV21-1 is tagged as a pseudogene. This CDR3 spans 16 amino acids. The CDR3 sequence: CASSKGIGIITDTQYF. CDR3 sequence (DNA): TGTGCCAGCAGCAAAGGCATCGGGATTATCACAGATACGCAGTATTTT.

This clone was seen only once. The chain couples TRBV5-1 to TRBJ2-3, with TRBD2 matching 10 bases. The CDR3 spans 17 residues. Germline V gene sequence: CDR1 SGHRS, CDR2 YFSETQ. Germline trimming cut 2 bases from V and 0 bases from J; bases unmatched to any gene: 6. CDR3 residues: CASSLKTTSGSTDTQYF. CDR3 nucleotides: TGCGCCAGCAGCTTAAAAACGACTAGCGGGAGCACAGATACGCAGTATTTT.

The chain links TRBV19 to TRBJ1-5; D not resolved. Germline V gene lookup returns CDR1 LNHDA and CDR2 SQIVND (reference sequence). The CDR3 sequence is 12 residues long. Trimming stripped 0 bases from V and 6 bases from J, with 3 bases between. The CDR3 is CASSIDVQPQHF. DNA for the CDR3: TGTGCCAGTAGTATAGACGTTCAGCCCCAGCATTTT.

The chain has TRBV6-5 and TRBJ1-5, with D maybe TRBD1 (5 bases). V lost 2 bases to trimming and J lost 3 bases, with 11 bases between them. This CDR3 has 15 amino acids. Germline lookup yields CDR1 MNHEY and CDR2 SVGAGI. DNA for the CDR3: TGTGCCAGCAGTTACCGAACGACAGTCAATCAGCCCCAGCATTTT. It codes for CASSYRTTVNQPQHF.

The chain links TRBV5-1 to TRBJ1-1; a weak D match, TRBD1 (6 bases). This CDR3 is built from 15 residues. Germline V gene data show CDR1 as SGHRS and CDR2 as YFSETQ. The germline V and J ends were trimmed by 3 bases and 1 base, with 13 bases remaining between them. CDR3 loop: CASSSRGASNTEAFF. The CDR3 DNA is TGCGCCAGCAGCTCCCGGGGGGCCTCGAACACTGAAGCTTTCTTT.

V and J are TRBV7-2 and TRBJ2-1, with 10 nucleotides matching TRBD2. The CDR3 is 18 amino acids. V lost 1 base and J lost 2; bases outside the gene matches: 8. Looked up from germline, CDR1 is SGHTA and CDR2 is FQGNSA. CDR3 DNA sequence: TGTGCCAGCAGCTTAGGGCGAGCGGGGGGGCCCACCTACAATGAGCAGTTCTTC. Residues: CASSLGRAGGPTYNEQFF.

This clone has just one count. V gene TRBV12-5 combines with J gene TRBJ2-1, with 11 bases aligning to TRBD2. J gave up 3 bases and V 7 bases, and 5 bases lay outside the gene matches. CDR1 and CDR2 from the germline V gene are LGHNT and FRNRAP. This CDR3 has 15 residues. CDR3 amino acids: CASALTSGGYNEQFF. CDR3 bases: TGTGCTAGTGCCCTCACTAGCGGGGGCTACAATGAGCAGTTCTTC.

V is TRBV7-8 and J is TRBJ2-5, with TRBD2 as a possible D gene (7 bases). Trimming shortened V by 3 bases and J by 6 bases, and 11 bases separated the two germline ends. Germline CDR1 SGHVS, CDR2 FQNEAQ. The CDR3 is 13 amino acids. In DNA form, the CDR3 reads TGTGCCAGCAGCTTGGGGGGGGCGCAGACCCAGTACTTC. Protein sequence: CASSLGGAQTQYF.

This chain's CDR3 is CASSLQGSETQYF. As DNA, the CDR3 is TGTGCCAGCAGCTTACAGGGGTCAGAGACCCAGTACTTC. The chain carries TRBV11-3 and TRBJ2-5; D may be TRBD1 (6 bases). Trimming took off 2 bases at V and 4 bases at J, with 8 bases between the two ends. Germline assignment: CDR1 SGHNT and CDR2 YENEEA. The CDR3 contains 13 residues.

This chain connects TRBV5-1 to TRBJ2-6; no reliable D call. Germline V gives CDR1 SGHRS, CDR2 YFSETQ. The CDR3 runs to 16 residues. Between the trimmed V and J ends, which lost 3 bases and 0 bases, there was a span of 10 bases. The CDR3 reads CASSSSTNSGANVLTF. The DNA for the CDR3 is TGCGCCAGCAGCTCCTCGACAAACTCTGGGGCCAACGTCCTGACTTTC.

This sequence joins TRBV28 and TRBJ1-1, with 7 bases lining up with TRBD1. The J segment lost 1 base and the V segment lost 5 bases, leaving 7 bases of the junction unmatched. The CDR3 sequence is 15 residues long. Germline V gene sequence: CDR1 MDHEN, CDR2 SYDVKM. The CDR3 coding sequence is TGTGCCAGCAGTATTATAACAGGGGAGAACACTGAAGCTTTCTTT. Its translation is CASSIITGENTEAFF.

The chain uses TRBV5-4 and TRBJ2-5; D uncertain. V was pared by 0 bases and J by 3 bases, with 9 bases between. The CDR3 runs to 14 residues. Germline values: CDR1 SGHNT, CDR2 YYREEE (reference sequence). CDR3 sequence: CASSLVAAKETQYF. The CDR3, as DNA: TGTGCCAGCAGCTTGGTGGCTGCCAAAGAGACCCAGTACTTC.

This clone was observed a few times. This sequence joins TRBV5-5 and TRBJ1-6; tentative D call: TRBD1 (5 bases). Germline CDR1 reads SGHKS; CDR2 reads YYEKEE (reference sequence). The CDR3 consists of 16 residues. V was cut by 0 bases and J by 5 bases, with 12 bases left in between. CDR3: CASSLVGGAHNSPLHF. The CDR3 DNA sequence: TGTGCCAGCAGCTTGGTAGGCGGGGCACATAATTCACCCCTCCACTTT.

This clone was counted only a few times. The CDR3 here is CASRVWEEKLFF. Here the CDR3 DNA reads TGTGCCAGCAGGGTGTGGGAGGAAAAACTGTTTTTT. The rearrangement links TRBV2 to TRBJ1-4; D is unclear. CDR3 length equals 12 residues. Between the trimmed V and J ends, which lost 6 bases and 8 bases, there was a span of 10 bases. CDR1 SNHLY and CDR2 FYNNEI come from the germline V gene.

The rearrangement joins TRBV10-3 to TRBJ2-1, with TRBD2 identical over 11 bases. Per germline, CDR1 ENHRY and CDR2 SYGVKD. V lost 6 bases to trimming and J lost 4 bases; unmatched junction nucleotides: 17. This CDR3 spans 19 amino acids. The CDR3 region is CAIRQRTSGPGLLYNEQFF. In DNA form, the CDR3 reads TGTGCCATCAGACAAAGGACTAGCGGGCCGGGTCTACTTTACAATGAGCAGTTCTTC.

J is TRBJ1-2 and V is TRBV28; 10 positions agree with TRBD1. The trim removed 7 bases at V and 4 bases at J, leaving 12 bases unmatched. The CDR3 covers 16 residues. The germline CDR1 and CDR2 sequences are MDHEN and SYDVKM. CDR3 loop: CASTSRAGQGSYGYTF. CDR3 nucleotides: TGTGCCAGCACCTCACGGGCGGGACAGGGGTCCTATGGCTACACCTTC.

The chain couples TRBV27 to TRBJ2-7; TRBD1 matches 10 bases. The CDR3 spans 15 residues. The ends lost 10 bases at V and 1 base at J; junction bases unmatched: 10. The germline V gene has CDR1 MNHEY and CDR2 SMNVEV (reference sequence). CDR3 protein: CATSGGQGISYEQYF. CDR3 DNA: TGTGCCACCTCAGGGGGACAGGGGATTTCCTACGAGCAGTACTTC.

The gene calls are TRBV27 and TRBJ1-1, with a tentative D call TRBD1 (5 bases). Germline assignment: CDR1 MNHEY and CDR2 SMNVEV (reference sequence). Trimming left V 3 bases short and J 7 bases short, with 15 bases between. The CDR3 is made up of 14 amino acids. CDR3 sequence (DNA): TGTGCCAGCAGTTTCGGTACTGGGGGGAGTGAAGCTTTCTTT. It encodes CASSFGTGGSEAFF.

The J gene is TRBJ1-1, the V gene TRBV18, with 7 bases identical to TRBD1. The CDR3 covers 15 residues. Per germline, CDR1 KGHSH and CDR2 LQKENI. The trim removed 2 bases at V and 3 bases at J, leaving 6 bases unmatched. Written as DNA, the CDR3 is TGTGCCAGCTCACCAGAAACAGGGGCCTACACTGAAGCTTTCTTT. Protein: CASSPETGAYTEAFF.

The chain joins TRBV5-6 to TRBJ2-2; 7 positions agree with TRBD1. Trimming removed 2 bases from V and 0 bases from J; junction bases left unmatched: 7. The CDR3 runs to 17 residues. CDR1 and CDR2 (germline): SGHDT, YYEEEE. In DNA, the CDR3 is TGTGCCAGCAGCTTATTAGGTGGGACAGCGAACACCGGGGAGCTGTTTTTT. Translation: CASSLLGGTANTGELFF.

This chain links TRBV7-9 with TRBJ2-3; 8 positions agree with TRBD2. The germline CDR1 and CDR2 sequences are SEHNR and FQNEAQ (reference sequence). The CDR3 runs to 18 residues. Trimming removed 0 bases from V and 0 bases from J; junction bases left unmatched: 8. The CDR3 coding sequence is TGTGCCAGCAGCTTAGCGATGGCGGGAGGTGCTAGCACAGATACGCAGTATTTT. Translation: CASSLAMAGGASTDTQYF.

The V and J genes are TRBV15 and TRBJ2-7, with TRBD1 identical over 10 bases. Trimming took 0 bases from V and 4 from J; bases not matched to a gene: 3. The CDR3 contains 15 residues. CDR1 and CDR2 from the germline V gene are LNHNV and YYDKDF (reference sequence). CDR3 protein: CATSREPGQGYEQYF. CDR3 DNA: TGTGCCACCAGCAGAGAACCGGGACAGGGGTACGAGCAGTACTTC.

The rearrangement joins TRBV19 to TRBJ1-1; 9 bases are a match to TRBD1. Germline lookup yields CDR1 LNHDA and CDR2 SQIVND (reference sequence). The length of the CDR3 is 15 residues. V trimming: 1 base; J trimming: 5 bases; junction bases outside the gene matches: 5. The CDR3 nucleotides are TGTGCCAGTAGTATAGTACAGGGGGCTGGGACTGAAGCTTTCTTT. This sequence encodes CASSIVQGAGTEAFF.

The chain combines TRBV5-1 with TRBJ2-3, with TRBD2 identical over 13 bases. Looked up from germline, CDR1 is SGHRS and CDR2 is YFSETQ. The CDR3 totals 16 residues. The junction had 4 bases not matched to a gene; V was cut back by 4 bases and J by 2 bases. The CDR3 DNA sequence: TGCGCCAGCAGCCCGACTAGCGGGGGGCACACAGATACGCAGTATTTT. The encoded protein is CASSPTSGGHTDTQYF.

The rearrangement uses TRBV7-9 and TRBJ1-4; D remains unclear. This CDR3 has 12 amino acids. The germline V gene encodes CDR1 SEHNR and CDR2 FQNEAQ (reference sequence). V shed 6 bases and J shed 5 bases, with 7 bases lying between them. Here the CDR3 DNA reads TGTGCCAGCAGGCCGGAGAATGAAAAACTGTTTTTT. It encodes CASRPENEKLFF.